This T cell receptor beta chain originates from a study of neurological immune-mediated disorders. In this sample, this clonotype turned up many times. TCRdb fed the 5' RACE reads into MiXCR, producing one record per CDR3 protein. The sample holds 100,000 or so distinct CDR3 sequences, about 3.8% seen once. Preparation of the unsorted libraries drew on 2 million PBMCs stored at -80 C. The germline V gene has CDR1 MGHRA and CDR2 YSYEKL. Trimming removed 0 bases at V and 7 bases at J, with 13 bases between. CDR3 length: 14 residues. This chain links TRBV4-1 with TRBJ2-7; no clear D. Sequencing used PBMCs. The origin of this receptor is a woman aged 18-35 years with multiple sclerosis. The DNA for the CDR3 is TGCGCCAGCAGCCAAGAATGGGCCAGATGGGAGCAGTACTTC. Translated: CASSQEWARWEQYF.